A selection of T cell receptor beta chains follows, all from one sample in a study of blood T cell repertoires in COVID-19. The repertoire was sequenced with immunoSEQ multiplex PCR; TCRdb's copy has only in-frame clones and lacks some. The sample shows fewer than 400,000 clones, more than 85% of them seen only once. The sample taken for sequencing was peripheral blood. These receptors originate from a human donor in a cohort sampled during active COVID-19. Each CDR3 is given without its conserved first and last residue. Each record gives: J gene, V gene, CDR3 protein.

>TRBJ2-6|TRBV9
ASSAIASGANVLT
>TRBJ2-2|TRBV30
ALENRDRGDGELF
>TRBJ2-5|TRBV10-2
ASSAGAGEATETQY
>TRBJ1-6|TRBV2
ASSGQGTYNSPLH
>TRBJ1-4|TRBV5-1
ASSVSQGGTNEKLF
>TRBJ2-1|TRBV7-8
ASSLRLAASPSYNEQF
>TRBJ2-7|TRBV7-9
ASSLTSGGQQPYEQY
>TRBJ2-4|TRBV9
ASSVEGDLAKNIQY
>TRBJ2-3|TRBV28
ASSLMGREVTDTQY
>TRBJ1-6|TRBV30
AWSTGGTSPLH
>TRBJ1-1|TRBV5-1
ASTRGSGIAEAF
>TRBJ1-6|TRBV5-1
ASSLVGSSYNSPLH
>TRBJ1-2|TRBV15
ATTDSNHYGYT
>TRBJ1-1|TRBV5-1
ASSLAGTINTEAF
>TRBJ2-3|TRBV5-1
ASSFMTGSTDTQY
>TRBJ1-1|TRBV27
ASSLTPPGDISNTEAF
>TRBJ2-1|TRBV9
ASSVGGLDEQF
>TRBJ2-6|TRBV10-2
ASSPGQISGANVLT